This T cell receptor (beta chain) comes out of a study of T-cell reconstitution after alpha-beta-depleted transplantation in children. General study points: Surviving recipient T cells and intrathymic progenitors accounted for some patients' high TCRbeta diversity at day 60.

For TCRbeta, the library was prepared with unique molecular identifiers. TCRdb re-called the PCR reads with MiXCR, one entry per CDR3 protein. Seen here are 100,000 or so distinct CDR3 sequences, 20% to 30% observed once, and the top ten hold about a fifth. The CDR3 runs to 12 residues. Germline CDR1 is GTSNPN and CDR2 is SVGIG (reference sequence). V lost 5 bases and J lost 5, with 12 bases in between. In the case of this clonotype: Antigen: not known.

This specimen was PBMCs, taken before TCRalphabeta/CD19-depleted stem cell transplant. The chain uses TRBV30 and TRBJ2-5; TRBD2 is a possible D gene (5 bases). The sequence was collected from a boy aged 2 to 10 with acute lymphoblastic leukemia, due to receive a stem cell transplant. CDR3 protein: CAWAAGLETQYF. The CDR3 DNA sequence: TGTGCCTGGGCCGCGGGCCTGGAGACCCAGTACTTC. The variable domain in full, completed from reference TRBV30 and TRBJ2-5, reads SQTIHQWPATLVQPVGSPLSLECTVEGTSNPNLYWYRQAAGRGLQLLFYSVGIGQISSEVPQNLSASRPQDRQFILSSKKLLLSDSGFYLCAWAAGLETQYFGPGTRLLVL.